These T cell receptor beta chains were read from a single sample in a study of blood T cell repertoires in COVID-19. Profiling relied on immunoSEQ multiplex PCR, and the TCRdb table lists in-frame clones only, not all of them. This table holds approximately 70,000 clones, about 91% found once. Sequenced: peripheral blood. Receptors were obtained from a woman in her forties or fifties with acute or convalescent COVID-19. Each CDR3 is given with its conserved first and last residue. The D gene is left open where the match is weak.

J,V,D,CDR3
TRBJ1-2,TRBV6-6,NA,CASRTTGYGYTF
TRBJ1-2,TRBV6-2/TRBV6-3,NA,CASSPPMSGYTF
TRBJ2-1,TRBV7-8,TRBD1,CASSFGQGAYNEQFF
TRBJ2-7,TRBV28,TRBD1,CASSYLGQGAKHEQYF
TRBJ2-3,TRBV5-1,TRBD2,CASSGTSGTDTQYF
TRBJ2-3,TRBV7-3,NA,CASSLSYTDTQYF
TRBJ1-1,TRBV7-3,NA,CASSLGPLGGSTEAFF
TRBJ2-1,TRBV9,NA,CASSVAGGANEQFF
TRBJ1-3,TRBV11-2,TRBD1,CASSFGTGPSGNTIYF
TRBJ2-3,TRBV13,NA,CASSLGRVWDTQYF
TRBJ2-1,TRBV7-2,TRBD2,CASSPRGGGSSSYNEQFF
TRBJ2-1,TRBV6-5,NA,CASSPGQGSFNEQFF